This TCR beta chain was found in a study of blood T cells in healthy people across ages. Study results and limitations: Changes in expanded clonotypes were possibly confounded, as the CMV status of donors was unknown. Compared with aged donors, long-lived donors showed fewer expanded clones, suggesting selection. In older individuals, TCR beta diversity per million T cells was lower, falling roughly linearly with age.

Each of the donors had roughly 9.3 milliliters of peripheral blood drawn into EDTA-treated Vacutainer tubes. Details on this clonotype: The antigen remains unidentified.

With 2 bases removed from V and 1 base from J, the gap between germline ends came to 11 bases. CDR3 length equals 15 residues. CDR1 SGHTA and CDR2 FQGNSA come from the germline V gene. It was with a sample-barcoded 5' primer and a J-beta primer mix that a second PCR of about 6 to 12 cycles was run. TCRdb called the 5' RACE reads again in MiXCR, with one record for every CDR3 protein. The sample has 2 million or so distinct CDR3 sequences, about 50% seen once. This chain connects TRBV7-2 to TRBJ1-1, with a possible D match to TRBD1 (6 bases). The clonotype originates from a woman aged 40 to 50 in good health. Sequencing was done on a sample of blood. As DNA, the CDR3 is TGTGCCAGCAGCTTACGACAGGTTGCGAACACTGAAGCTTTCTTT. Translated, it gives CASSLRQVANTEAFF.